This section outlines one T cell receptor beta chain sequence together with its context. Its specificity is unknown. TCRdb itself ran the 5' RACE reads through MiXCR, one entry per CDR3 protein. There are about 470,000 distinct CDR3 sequences in the sample; approximately 25% occur only once, and around 12% lies in the top ten. The record originates from a study of T-cell memory formation after mild COVID-19. V was cut by 7 bases and J by 3 bases, with 15 bases left in between. The CDR3 loop spans 14 amino acids. Germline V CDR1 and CDR2: MNHEY, SVGAGI. Study results and limitations: Balance between CD4 and CD8 was seen in clones contracting day 15 to 85, and a CD4+ lean was seen in later expanders.

This chain links TRBV6-5 with TRBJ1-2; D is perhaps TRBD1 (6 bases). Sequenced input: PBMCs or a T cell subset sorted from them (not recorded which). The receptor was derived from an adult woman who had mild COVID-19 (a few samples of this study predate the infection). Cell type and time point are not known. The CDR3: CASTYGGGDYGYTF. DNA of the CDR3: TGTGCCAGCACCTATGGCGGGGGCGACTATGGCTACACCTTC.